This entry features one TCR beta chain sequence. Germline V gene data show CDR1 as SGHTA and CDR2 as FQGNSA. The CDR3 sequence is 16 residues long. V lost 0 bases and J lost 2, with 11 bases in between. This record belongs to a study of CD8 T cells in Susac syndrome. RNA totalling roughly 0.5 to 1 ug underwent reverse transcription with random hexamers. One entry per CDR3 protein results from TCRdb running MiXCR on the immunoSEQ multiplex PCR reads. The repertoire consists of around 150,000 distinct CDR3 sequences, with more than 90% occurring once and the leading ten covering about 0.08%. The genes are TRBV7-2 and TRBJ1-3; D unresolved. This receptor was taken from a human donor with Susac syndrome. Sample: CD4+ T cells from PBMCs. The CDR3 reads CASSLAAPGTGNTIYF. CDR3 DNA: TGTGCCAGCAGCTTAGCTGCGCCCGGTACTGGAAACACCATATATTTT.